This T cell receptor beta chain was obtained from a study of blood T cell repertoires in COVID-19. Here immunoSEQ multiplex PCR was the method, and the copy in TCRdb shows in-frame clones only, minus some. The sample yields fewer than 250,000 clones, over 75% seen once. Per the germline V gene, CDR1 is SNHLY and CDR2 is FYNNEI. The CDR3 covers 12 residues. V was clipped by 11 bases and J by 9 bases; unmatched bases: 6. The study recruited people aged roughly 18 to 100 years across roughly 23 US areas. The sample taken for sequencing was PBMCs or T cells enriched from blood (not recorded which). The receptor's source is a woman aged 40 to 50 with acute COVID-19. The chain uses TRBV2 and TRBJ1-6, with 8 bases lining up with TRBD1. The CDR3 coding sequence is TGTGCCGTAGGACAGGGCCCTTCACCCCTCCACTTT. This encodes CAVGQGPSPLHF.